This T cell receptor (beta chain) was identified during a study of spatial heterogeneity in lung cancer. MiXCR, applied by TCRdb to the 5' RACE reads, yields one record per CDR3 protein. The repertoire consists of around 63,000 distinct CDR3 sequences, with 8.4% occurring once and the leading ten covering over 13%. As to time point: sample taken at primary tumor resection. Researchers sequenced whole RNA taken from tumor, nontumor lung or frozen PBMC without sorting. The CDR3 length is 14 residues. Germline V gene sequence: CDR1 SNHLY, CDR2 FYNNEI. Trimming took 6 bases from V and 3 from J, leaving 12 bases between them. A few counts support this clonotype.

V usage is TRBV2 and J usage is TRBJ2-1, with D possibly being TRBD1 or TRBD2 (5 bases each). The sample consisted of PBMCs, taken at surgery. This TCR came from a female donor with early-stage non-small cell lung cancer. This CDR3 is CASRLRDGYNEQFF. The CDR3 DNA reads as TGTGCCAGCAGGTTAAGGGACGGCTACAATGAGCAGTTCTTC.